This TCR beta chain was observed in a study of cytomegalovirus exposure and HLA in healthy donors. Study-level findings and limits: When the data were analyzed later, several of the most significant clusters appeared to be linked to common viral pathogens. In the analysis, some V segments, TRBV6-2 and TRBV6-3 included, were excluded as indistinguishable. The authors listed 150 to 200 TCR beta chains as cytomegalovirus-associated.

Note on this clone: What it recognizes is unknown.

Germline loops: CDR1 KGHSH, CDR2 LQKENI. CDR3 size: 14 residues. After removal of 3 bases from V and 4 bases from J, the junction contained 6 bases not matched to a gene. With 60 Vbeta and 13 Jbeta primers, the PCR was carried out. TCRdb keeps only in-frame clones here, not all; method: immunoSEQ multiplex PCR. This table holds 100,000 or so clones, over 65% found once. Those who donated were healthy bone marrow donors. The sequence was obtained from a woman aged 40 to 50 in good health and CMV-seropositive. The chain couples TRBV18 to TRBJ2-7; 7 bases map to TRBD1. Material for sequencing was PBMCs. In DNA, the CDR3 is TGTGCCAGCTCACCGGCACAGGGGATATACGAGCAGTACTTC. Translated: CASSPAQGIYEQYF.